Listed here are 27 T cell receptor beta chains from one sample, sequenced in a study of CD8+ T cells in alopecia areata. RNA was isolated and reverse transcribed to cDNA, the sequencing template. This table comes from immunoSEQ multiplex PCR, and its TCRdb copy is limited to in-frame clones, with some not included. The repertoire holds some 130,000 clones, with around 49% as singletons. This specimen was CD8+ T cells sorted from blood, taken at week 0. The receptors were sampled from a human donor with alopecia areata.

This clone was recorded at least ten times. CDR3 protein: CASIRGLDEQFF. The CDR3 DNA follows: TGTGCCAGCATCAGAGGACTGGATGAGCAGTTCTTC. The J gene is TRBJ2-1, the V gene TRBV5-8, with D perhaps matching TRBD2 (5 bases). The CDR3 totals 12 residues. The germline V and J ends were trimmed by 6 bases and 8 bases, with 12 bases remaining between them. Germline values: CDR1 SGHTS, CDR2 YDEGEE. Full variable domain (remainder filled in from reference TRBV5-8 and TRBJ2-1): EAGVTQSPTHLIKTRGQQATLRCSPISGHTSVYWYQQALGLGLQFLLWYDEGEERNRGNFPPRFSGRQFPNYSSELNVNALELEDSALYLCASIRGLDEQFFGPGTRLTVL.

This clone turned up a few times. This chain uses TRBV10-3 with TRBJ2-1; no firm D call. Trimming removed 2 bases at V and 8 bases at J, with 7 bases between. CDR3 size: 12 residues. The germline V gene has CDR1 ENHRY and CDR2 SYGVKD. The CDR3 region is CAISEEGDEQFF. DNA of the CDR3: TGTGCCATCAGTGAGGAAGGCGATGAGCAGTTCTTC.

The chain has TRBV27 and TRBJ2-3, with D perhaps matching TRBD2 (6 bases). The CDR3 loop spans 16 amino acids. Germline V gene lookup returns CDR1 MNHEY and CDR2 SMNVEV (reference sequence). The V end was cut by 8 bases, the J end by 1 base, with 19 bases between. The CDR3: CASAQITRRGTDTQYF. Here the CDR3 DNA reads TGTGCCAGCGCCCAGATAACAAGGAGGGGCACAGATACGCAGTATTTT.

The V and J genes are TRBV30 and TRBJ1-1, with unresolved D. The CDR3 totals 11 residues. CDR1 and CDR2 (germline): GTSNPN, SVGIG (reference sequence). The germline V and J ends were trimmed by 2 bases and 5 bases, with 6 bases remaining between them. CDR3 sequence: CAWSWGTEAFF. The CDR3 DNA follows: TGTGCCTGGAGTTGGGGAACTGAAGCTTTCTTT.

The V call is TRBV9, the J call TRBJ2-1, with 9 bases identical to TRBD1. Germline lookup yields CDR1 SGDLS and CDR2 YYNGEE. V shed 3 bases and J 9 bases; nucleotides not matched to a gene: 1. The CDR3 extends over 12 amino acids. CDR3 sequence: CASSGTGVEQFF. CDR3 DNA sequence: TGTGCCAGCAGCGGGACAGGGGTTGAGCAGTTCTTC. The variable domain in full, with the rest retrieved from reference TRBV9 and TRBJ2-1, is DSGVTQTPKHLITATGQRVTLRCSPRSGDLSVYWYQQSLDQGLQFLIQYYNGEERAKGNILERFSAQQFPDLHSELNLSSLELGDSALYFCASSGTGVEQFFGPGTRLTVL.

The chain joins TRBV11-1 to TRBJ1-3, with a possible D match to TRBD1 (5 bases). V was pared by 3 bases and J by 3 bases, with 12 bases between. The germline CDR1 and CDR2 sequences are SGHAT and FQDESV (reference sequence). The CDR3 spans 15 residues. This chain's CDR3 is CASSFQGMGGNTIYF. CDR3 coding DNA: TGTGCCAGCAGCTTTCAGGGAATGGGTGGAAACACCATATATTTT. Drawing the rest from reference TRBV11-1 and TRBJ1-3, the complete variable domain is EAEVAQSPRYKITEKSQAVAFWCDPISGHATLYWYRQILGQGPELLVQFQDESVVDDSQLPKDRFSAERLKGVDSTLKIQPAELGDSAMYLCASSFQGMGGNTIYFGEGSWLTVV.

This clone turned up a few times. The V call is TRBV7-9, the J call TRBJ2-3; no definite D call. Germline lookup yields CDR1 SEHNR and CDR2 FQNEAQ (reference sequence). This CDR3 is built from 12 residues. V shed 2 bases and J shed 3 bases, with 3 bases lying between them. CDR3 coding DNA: TGTGCCAGCAGCTTAATTACAGATACGCAGTATTTT. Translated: CASSLITDTQYF.

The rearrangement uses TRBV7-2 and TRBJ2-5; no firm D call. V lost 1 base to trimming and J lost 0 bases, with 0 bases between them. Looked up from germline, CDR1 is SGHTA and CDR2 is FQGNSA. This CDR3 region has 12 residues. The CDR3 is CASSLDQETQYF. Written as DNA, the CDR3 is TGTGCCAGCAGCTTAGACCAAGAGACCCAGTACTTC.

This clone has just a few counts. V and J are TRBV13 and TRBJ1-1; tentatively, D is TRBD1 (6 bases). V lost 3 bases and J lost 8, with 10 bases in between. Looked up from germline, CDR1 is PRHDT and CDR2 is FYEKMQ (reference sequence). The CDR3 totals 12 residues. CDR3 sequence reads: CASSFSGTEAFF. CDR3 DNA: TGTGCCAGCAGCTTTTCAGGGACAGAAGCTTTCTTT.

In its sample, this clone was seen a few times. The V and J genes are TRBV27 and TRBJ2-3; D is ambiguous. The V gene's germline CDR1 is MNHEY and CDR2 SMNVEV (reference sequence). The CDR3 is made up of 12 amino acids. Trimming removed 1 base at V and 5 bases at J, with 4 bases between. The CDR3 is CASSLWGDTQYF. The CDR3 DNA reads TGTGCCAGCAGTTTATGGGGAGATACGCAGTATTTT.

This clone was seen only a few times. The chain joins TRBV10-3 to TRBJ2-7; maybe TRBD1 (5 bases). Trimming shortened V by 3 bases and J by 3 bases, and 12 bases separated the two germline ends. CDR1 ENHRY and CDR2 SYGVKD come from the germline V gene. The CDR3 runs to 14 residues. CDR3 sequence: CAISDSQGNYEQYF. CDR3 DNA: TGTGCCATCAGTGACAGTCAGGGAAACTACGAGCAGTACTTC.

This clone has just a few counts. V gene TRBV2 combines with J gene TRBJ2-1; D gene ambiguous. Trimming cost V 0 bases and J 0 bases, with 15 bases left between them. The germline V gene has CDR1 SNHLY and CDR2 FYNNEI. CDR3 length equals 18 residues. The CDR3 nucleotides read TGTGCCAGCAGTGAAGCGCATGGGCAGCATAGCTCCTACAATGAGCAGTTCTTC. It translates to CASSEAHGQHSSYNEQFF. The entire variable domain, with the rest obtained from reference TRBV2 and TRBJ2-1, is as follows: EPEVTQTPSHQVTQMGQEVILRCVPISNHLYFYWYRQILGQKVEFLVSFYNNEISEKSEIFDDQFSVERPDGSNFTLKIRSTKLEDSAMYFCASSEAHGQHSSYNEQFFGPGTRLTVL.

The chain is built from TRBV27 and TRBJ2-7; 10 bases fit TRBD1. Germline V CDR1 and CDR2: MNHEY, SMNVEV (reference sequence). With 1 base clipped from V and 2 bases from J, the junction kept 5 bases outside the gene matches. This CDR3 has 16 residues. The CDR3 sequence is CASSLLGDRGPYEQYF. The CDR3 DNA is TGTGCCAGCAGTTTATTAGGGGACAGGGGCCCCTACGAGCAGTACTTC.

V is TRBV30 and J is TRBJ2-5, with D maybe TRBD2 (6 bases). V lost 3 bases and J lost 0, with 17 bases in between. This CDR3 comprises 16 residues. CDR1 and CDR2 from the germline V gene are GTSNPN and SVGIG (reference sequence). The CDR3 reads CAWSNNGGSYQETQYF. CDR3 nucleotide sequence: TGTGCCTGGAGCAATAACGGGGGATCGTACCAAGAGACCCAGTACTTC.

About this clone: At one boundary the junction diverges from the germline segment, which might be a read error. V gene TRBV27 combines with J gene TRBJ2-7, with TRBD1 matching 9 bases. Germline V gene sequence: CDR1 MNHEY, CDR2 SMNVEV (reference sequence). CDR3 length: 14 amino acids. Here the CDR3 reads CASSLGTGNYGQYF. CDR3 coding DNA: TGTGCCAGCAGTTTAGGGACAGGGAACTACGGGCAGTACTTC.

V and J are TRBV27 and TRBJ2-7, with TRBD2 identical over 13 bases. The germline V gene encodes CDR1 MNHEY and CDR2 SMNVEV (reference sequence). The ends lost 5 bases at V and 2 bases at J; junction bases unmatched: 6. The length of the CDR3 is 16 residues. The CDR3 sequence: CASSEQTSGRTYEQYF. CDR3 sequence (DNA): TGTGCCAGCAGTGAACAGACTAGCGGGAGGACCTACGAGCAGTACTTC.

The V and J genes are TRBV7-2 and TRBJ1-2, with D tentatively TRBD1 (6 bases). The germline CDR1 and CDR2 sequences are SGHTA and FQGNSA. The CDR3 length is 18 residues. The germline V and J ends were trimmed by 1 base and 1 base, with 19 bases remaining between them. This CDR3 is CASSLGRDKDFVNYGYTF. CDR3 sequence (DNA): TGTGCCAGCAGCTTAGGACGGGACAAGGACTTCGTTAACTATGGCTACACCTTC.

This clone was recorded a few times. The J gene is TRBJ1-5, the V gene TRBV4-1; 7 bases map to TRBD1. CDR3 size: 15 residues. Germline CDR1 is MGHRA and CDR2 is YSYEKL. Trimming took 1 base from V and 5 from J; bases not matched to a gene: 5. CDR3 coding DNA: TGCGCCAGCAGCCAAGGGGACAGAAGTCATCAGCCCCAGCATTTT. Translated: CASSQGDRSHQPQHF.

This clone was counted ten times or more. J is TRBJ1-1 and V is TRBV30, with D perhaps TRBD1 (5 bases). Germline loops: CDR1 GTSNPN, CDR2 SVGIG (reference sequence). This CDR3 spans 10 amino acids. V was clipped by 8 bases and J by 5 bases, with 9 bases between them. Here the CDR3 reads CAVRVTEAFF. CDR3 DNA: TGTGCCGTCAGGGTAACTGAAGCTTTCTTT.

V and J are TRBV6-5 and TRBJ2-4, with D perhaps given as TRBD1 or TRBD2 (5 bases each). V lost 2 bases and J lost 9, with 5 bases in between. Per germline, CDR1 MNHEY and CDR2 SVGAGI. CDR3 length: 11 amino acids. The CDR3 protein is CASSYGGIQYF. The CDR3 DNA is TGTGCCAGCAGTTACGGGGGCATTCAGTACTTC.

The CDR3 bases are TGCGCCAGCAGCTTGTCTCTCCTCCTAAACACCGGGGAGCTGTTTTTT. This sequence encodes CASSLSLLLNTGELFF. V is TRBV5-1 and J is TRBJ2-2; D ambiguous. The CDR3 loop spans 16 amino acids. From germline, CDR1 is SGHRS and CDR2 YFSETQ. Trimming pared 1 base from V and 2 bases from J, leaving 12 bases between.

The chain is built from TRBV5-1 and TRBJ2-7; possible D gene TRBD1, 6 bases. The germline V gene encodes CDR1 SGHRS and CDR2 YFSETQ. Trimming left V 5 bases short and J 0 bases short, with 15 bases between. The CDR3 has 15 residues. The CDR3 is CASSFDRDNSYEQYF. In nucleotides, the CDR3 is TGCGCCAGCAGTTTCGATCGGGACAACTCCTACGAGCAGTACTTC.

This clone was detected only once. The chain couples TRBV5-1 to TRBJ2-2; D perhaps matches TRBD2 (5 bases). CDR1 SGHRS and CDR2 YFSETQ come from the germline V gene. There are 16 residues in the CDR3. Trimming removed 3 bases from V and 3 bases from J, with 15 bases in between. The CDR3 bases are TGCGCCAGCAGCTCGGTAGTCGGAGGTGACACCGGGGAGCTGTTTTTT. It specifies CASSSVVGGDTGELFF.

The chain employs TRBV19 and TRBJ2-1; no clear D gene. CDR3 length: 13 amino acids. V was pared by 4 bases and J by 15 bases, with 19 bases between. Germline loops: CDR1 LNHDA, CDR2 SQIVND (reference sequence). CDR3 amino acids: CASSKRLGPIGFF. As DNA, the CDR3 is TGTGCCAGTAGTAAACGCCTAGGACCTATAGGGTTCTTC.

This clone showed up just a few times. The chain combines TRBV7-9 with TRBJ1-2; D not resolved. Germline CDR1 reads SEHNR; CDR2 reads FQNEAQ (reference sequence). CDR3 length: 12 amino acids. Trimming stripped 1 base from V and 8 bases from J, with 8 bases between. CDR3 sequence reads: CASSLDTRGYTF. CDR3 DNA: TGTGCCAGCAGCTTAGACACTCGAGGCTACACCTTC.

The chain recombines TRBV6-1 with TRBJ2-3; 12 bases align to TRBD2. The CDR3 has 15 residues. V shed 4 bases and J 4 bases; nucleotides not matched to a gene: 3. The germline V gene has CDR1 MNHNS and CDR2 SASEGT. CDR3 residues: CASSVTSGGPDTQYF. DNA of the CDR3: TGTGCCAGCAGTGTGACTAGCGGGGGACCAGATACGCAGTATTTT.

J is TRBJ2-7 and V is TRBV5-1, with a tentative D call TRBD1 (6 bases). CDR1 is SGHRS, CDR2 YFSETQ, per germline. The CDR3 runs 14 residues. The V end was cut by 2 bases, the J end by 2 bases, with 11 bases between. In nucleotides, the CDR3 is TGCGCCAGCAGCTTAATGGACAGACCCTACGAGCAGTACTTC. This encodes CASSLMDRPYEQYF.